Presented here are 5 T cell receptor beta chains from one specimen sequenced in a study of shared clonotypes between healthy human individuals. CD45RO negativity and positive selection for CCR7 defined naive CD8 cells, a population that excluded terminally differentiated effector memory CD45RA+ cells. The protocol was immunoSEQ multiplex PCR, while the TCRdb copy is restricted to in-frame clones and leaves out a portion. The table records under 1 million clones, about 97% of them present only once. Input material: naive CD8+ T cells sorted from blood. All receptors come from a man younger than 40 in good health.

The rearrangement uses TRBV7-2 and TRBJ2-7, with 11 positions matching TRBD2. The CDR3 has 16 residues. V lost 5 bases and J lost 2; bases outside the gene matches: 8. From germline, CDR1 is SGHTA and CDR2 FQGNSA. In DNA, the CDR3 is TGTGCCAGCAGCCCGCGTAGCGGGAGGGCCGCCTACGAGCAGTACTTC. Its protein product is CASSPRSGRAAYEQYF.

A single count supports this clone. V is TRBV19 and J is TRBJ2-7; perhaps TRBD2 as D (6 bases). CDR1 is LNHDA and CDR2 is SQIVND in the germline V gene (reference sequence). V gave up 3 bases and J gave up 7 bases, with 16 bases separating them. The CDR3 totals 14 residues. CDR3 region: CASSIVGGLREQYF. DNA for the CDR3: TGTGCCAGTAGTATTGTGGGGGGTTTAAGGGAGCAGTACTTC.

The V call is TRBV6-1, the J call TRBJ1-5, with unresolved D. The V and J ends lost 7 bases and 6 bases respectively, with 16 bases between them. This CDR3 contains 14 residues. CDR1 and CDR2 (germline): MNHNS, SASEGT. In DNA, the CDR3 is TGTGCCAGCAAGCTTGAGGGAACGGGTCAGCCCCAGCATTTT. Translation gives CASKLEGTGQPQHF.

The chain employs TRBV27 and TRBJ2-6; no firm D call. This CDR3 region has 15 residues. V was clipped by 2 bases and J by 0 bases, with 5 bases between them. In germline, CDR1 is MNHEY, CDR2 SMNVEV (reference sequence). CDR3 DNA sequence: TGTGCCAGCAGTTTAGGGGTCTCTGGGGCCAACGTCCTGACTTTC. It encodes CASSLGVSGANVLTF.

This sequence joins TRBV7-9 and TRBJ2-2; 7 bases agree with TRBD2. The trim removed 4 bases at V and 1 base at J, leaving 6 bases unmatched. Germline lookup yields CDR1 SEHNR and CDR2 FQNEAQ (reference sequence). This CDR3 has 16 residues. The CDR3 sequence: CASSSGLGRNTGELFF. Here the CDR3 DNA reads TGTGCCAGCAGCTCCGGACTAGGAAGGAACACCGGGGAGCTGTTTTTT.